This TCR beta chain was found in a study of blood T cell repertoires in COVID-19. V was shortened by 6 bases and J by 4 bases, with 21 bases between the two germline ends. Germline loops: CDR1 MNHEY, CDR2 SMNVEV (reference sequence). There are 16 residues in the CDR3. How the authors handled the data: The authors estimated nucleated cell counts from reference gene primer amplification. Sequencing was performed with immunoSEQ multiplex PCR; in TCRdb, only in-frame clones are kept and a portion is missing. That table gives V, J and clone size, and the DNA gave D and trimming. The sample holds 150,000 to 180,000 clones, about 89% seen once.

The chain combines TRBV27 with TRBJ1-2, with a tentative D call TRBD1 (5 bases). This sequence originates from a man aged 50-59 years with acute or convalescent COVID-19. The sample comprised peripheral blood. This CDR3 is CASSLSGSGGFYGYTF. In DNA form, the CDR3 reads TGTGCCAGCAGCTTGTCGGGGTCCGGGGGGTTCTATGGCTACACCTTC.